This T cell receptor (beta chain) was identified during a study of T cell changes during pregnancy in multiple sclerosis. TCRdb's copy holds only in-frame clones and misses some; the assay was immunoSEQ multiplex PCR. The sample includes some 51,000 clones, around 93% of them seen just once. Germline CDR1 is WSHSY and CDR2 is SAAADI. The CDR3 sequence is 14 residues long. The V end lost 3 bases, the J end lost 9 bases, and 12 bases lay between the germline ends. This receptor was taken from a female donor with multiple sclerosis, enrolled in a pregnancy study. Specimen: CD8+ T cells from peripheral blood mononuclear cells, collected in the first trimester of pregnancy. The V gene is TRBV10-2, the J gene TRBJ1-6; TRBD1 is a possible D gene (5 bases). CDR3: CASSEAGPISPLHF. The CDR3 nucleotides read TGCGCCAGCAGTGAAGCAGGGCCAATTTCACCCCTCCACTTT.